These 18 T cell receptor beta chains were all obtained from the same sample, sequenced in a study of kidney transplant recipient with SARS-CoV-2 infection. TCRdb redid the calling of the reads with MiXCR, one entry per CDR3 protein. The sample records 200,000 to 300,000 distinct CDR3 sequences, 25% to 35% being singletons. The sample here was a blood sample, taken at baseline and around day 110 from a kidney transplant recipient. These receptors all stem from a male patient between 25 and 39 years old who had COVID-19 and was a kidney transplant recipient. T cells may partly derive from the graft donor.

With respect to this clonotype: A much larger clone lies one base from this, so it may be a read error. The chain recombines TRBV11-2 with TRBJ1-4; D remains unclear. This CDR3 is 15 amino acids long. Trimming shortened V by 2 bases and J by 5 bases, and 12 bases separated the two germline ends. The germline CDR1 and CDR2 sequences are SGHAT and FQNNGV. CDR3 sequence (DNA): TGTGCCAGCAGCTTAATAGAAGGCCTCAATGAAAAACTGTTTTTT. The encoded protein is CASSLIEGLNEKLFF.

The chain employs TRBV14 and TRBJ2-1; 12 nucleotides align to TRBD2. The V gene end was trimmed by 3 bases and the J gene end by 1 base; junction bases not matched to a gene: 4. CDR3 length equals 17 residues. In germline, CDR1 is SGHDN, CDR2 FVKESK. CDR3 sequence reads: CASSHWGLAGSYNEQFF. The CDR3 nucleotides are TGTGCCAGCAGCCACTGGGGACTAGCGGGTTCCTACAATGAGCAGTTCTTC.

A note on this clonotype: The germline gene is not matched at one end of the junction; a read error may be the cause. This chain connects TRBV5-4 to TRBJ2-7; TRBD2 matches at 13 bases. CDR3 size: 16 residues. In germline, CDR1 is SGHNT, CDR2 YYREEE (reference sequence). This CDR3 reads CTSSSPTSGRAYEQYF. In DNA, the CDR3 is TGTACCAGCAGCTCGCCAACTAGCGGGAGGGCGTACGAGCAGTACTTC. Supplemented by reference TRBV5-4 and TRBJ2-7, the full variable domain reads ETGVTQSPTHLIKTRGQQVTLRCSSQSGHNTVSWYQQALGQGPQFIFQYYREEENGRGNFPPRFSGLQFPNYSSELNVNALELDDSALYLCTSSSPTSGRAYEQYFGPGTRLTVT.

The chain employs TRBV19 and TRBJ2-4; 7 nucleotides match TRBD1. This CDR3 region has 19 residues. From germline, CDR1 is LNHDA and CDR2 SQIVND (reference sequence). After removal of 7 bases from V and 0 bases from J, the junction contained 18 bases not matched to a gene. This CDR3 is CASTLEPGQPILAKNIQYF. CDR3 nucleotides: TGTGCCAGTACCCTGGAGCCGGGACAGCCTATACTAGCCAAAAACATTCAGTACTTC.

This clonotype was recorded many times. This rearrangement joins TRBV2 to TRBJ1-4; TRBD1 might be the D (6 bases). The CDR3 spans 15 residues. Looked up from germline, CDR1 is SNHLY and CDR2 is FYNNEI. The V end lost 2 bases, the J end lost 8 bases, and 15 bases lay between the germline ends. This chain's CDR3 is CASSELSGAPEKLFF. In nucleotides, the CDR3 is TGTGCCAGCAGTGAATTGTCAGGGGCTCCCGAAAAACTGTTTTTT.

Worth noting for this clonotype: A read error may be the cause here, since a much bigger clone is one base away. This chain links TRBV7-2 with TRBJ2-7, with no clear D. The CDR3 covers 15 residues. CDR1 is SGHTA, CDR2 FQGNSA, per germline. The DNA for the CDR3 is TGTGCCGGCAGCAAGGGTGGACCTGGGGTCTACGAGCAGTACTTC. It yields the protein CAGSKGGPGVYEQYF.

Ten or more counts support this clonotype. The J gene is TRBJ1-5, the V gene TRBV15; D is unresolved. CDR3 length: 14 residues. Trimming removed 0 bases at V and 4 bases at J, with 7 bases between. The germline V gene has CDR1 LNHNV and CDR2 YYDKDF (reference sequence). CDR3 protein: CATSRDLTNQPQHF. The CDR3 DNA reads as TGTGCCACCAGCAGAGATTTGACTAATCAGCCCCAGCATTTT.

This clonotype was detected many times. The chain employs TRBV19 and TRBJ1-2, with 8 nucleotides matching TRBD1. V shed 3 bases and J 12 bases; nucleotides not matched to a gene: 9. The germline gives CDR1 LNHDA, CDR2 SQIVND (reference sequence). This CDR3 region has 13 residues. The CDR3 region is CASSIGQGFSHTF. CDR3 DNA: TGTGCCAGTAGTATCGGACAGGGTTTTAGTCACACCTTC.

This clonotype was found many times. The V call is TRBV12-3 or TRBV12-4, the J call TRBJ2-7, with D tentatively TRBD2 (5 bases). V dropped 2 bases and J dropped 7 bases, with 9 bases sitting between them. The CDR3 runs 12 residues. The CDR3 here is CASSLWQREQYF. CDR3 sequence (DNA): TGTGCCAGCAGTTTATGGCAGCGGGAGCAGTACTTC.

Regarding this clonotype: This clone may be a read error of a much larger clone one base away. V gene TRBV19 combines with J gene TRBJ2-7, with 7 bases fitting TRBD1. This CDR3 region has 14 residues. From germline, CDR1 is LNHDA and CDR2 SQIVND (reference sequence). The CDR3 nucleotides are TGTGCCAGTGGTATTGGGACAGCGAGCTACGAGCAGTACTTC. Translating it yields CASGIGTASYEQYF.

CDR3 region: CASAPGTLLGNEQFF. CDR3 coding DNA: TGTGCCAGCGCTCCGGGGACCCTCCTGGGGAATGAGCAGTTCTTC. J is TRBJ2-1 and V is TRBV6-5; tentatively, D is TRBD1 or TRBD2 (5 bases each). Germline values: CDR1 MNHEY, CDR2 SVGAGI. Trimming removed 8 bases at V and 7 bases at J, with 21 bases between. CDR3 size: 15 residues.

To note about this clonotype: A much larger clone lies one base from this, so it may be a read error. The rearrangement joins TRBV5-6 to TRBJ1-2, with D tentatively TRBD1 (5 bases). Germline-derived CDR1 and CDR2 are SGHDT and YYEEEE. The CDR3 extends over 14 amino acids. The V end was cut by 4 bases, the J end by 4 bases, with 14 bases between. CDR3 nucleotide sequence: TGTGCCAGCAGCGTCGGGGGGGTTGGCTATGGCTACACCTTC. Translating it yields CASSVGGVGYGYTF.

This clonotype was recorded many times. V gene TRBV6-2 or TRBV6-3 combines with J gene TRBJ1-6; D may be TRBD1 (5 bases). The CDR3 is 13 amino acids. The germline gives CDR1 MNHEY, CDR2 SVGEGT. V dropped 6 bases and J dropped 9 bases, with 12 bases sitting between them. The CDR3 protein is CASSLTDGSPLHF. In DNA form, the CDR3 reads TGTGCCAGCAGCCTGACAGACGGTTCACCCCTCCACTTT.

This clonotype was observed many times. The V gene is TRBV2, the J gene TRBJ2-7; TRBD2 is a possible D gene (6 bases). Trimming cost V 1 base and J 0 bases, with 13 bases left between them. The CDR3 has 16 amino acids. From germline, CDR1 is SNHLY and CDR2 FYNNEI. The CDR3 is CASSEDGGTSSYEQYF. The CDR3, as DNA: TGTGCCAGCAGTGAAGATGGCGGGACGAGCTCCTACGAGCAGTACTTC.

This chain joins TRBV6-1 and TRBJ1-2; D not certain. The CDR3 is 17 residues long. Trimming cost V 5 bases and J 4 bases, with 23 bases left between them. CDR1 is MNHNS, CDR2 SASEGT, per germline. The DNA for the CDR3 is TGTGCCAGCAGTATCGGTTCGGAATGTGGAAAGACCTATGGCTACACCTTC. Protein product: CASSIGSECGKTYGYTF.

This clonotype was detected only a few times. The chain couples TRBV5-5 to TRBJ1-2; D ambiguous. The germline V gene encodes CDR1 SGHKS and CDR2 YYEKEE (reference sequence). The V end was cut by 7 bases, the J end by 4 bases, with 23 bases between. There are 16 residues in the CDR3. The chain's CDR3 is CASPRYVSRKTYGYTF. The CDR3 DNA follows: TGTGCCAGCCCGCGCTATGTCTCGCGAAAGACCTATGGCTACACCTTC.

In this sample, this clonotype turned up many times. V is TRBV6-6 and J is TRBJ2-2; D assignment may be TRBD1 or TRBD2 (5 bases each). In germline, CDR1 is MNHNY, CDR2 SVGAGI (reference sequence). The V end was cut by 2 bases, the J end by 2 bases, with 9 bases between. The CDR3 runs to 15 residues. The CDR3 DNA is TGTGCCAGCAGTTACGAGGGACCAAACACCGGGGAGCTGTTTTTT. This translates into CASSYEGPNTGELFF.

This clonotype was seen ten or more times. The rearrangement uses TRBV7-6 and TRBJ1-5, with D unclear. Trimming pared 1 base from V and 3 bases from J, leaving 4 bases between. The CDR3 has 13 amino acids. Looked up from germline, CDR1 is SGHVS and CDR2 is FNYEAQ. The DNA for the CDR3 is TGTGCCAGCAGCTTAGGGCTCAATCAGCCCCAGCATTTT. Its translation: CASSLGLNQPQHF.